These 24 T cell receptor beta chains originate from one sample sequenced in a study of blood T cells in healthy people across ages. Using a J-beta primer mix together with a sample-barcoded 5' primer, a second PCR was run for roughly 6 to 12 cycles. TCRdb called the 5' RACE reads again in MiXCR, with one record for every CDR3 protein. The repertoire holds around 1,900,000 distinct CDR3 sequences, with roughly two fifths as singletons. Specimen: blood. Source of these receptors: a human donor in good health.

This chain uses TRBV18 with TRBJ2-6; 7 positions agree with TRBD2. V was pared by 2 bases and J by 1 base, with 20 bases of the junction left unmatched. Germline CDR1 is KGHSH and CDR2 is LQKENI. The CDR3 totals 22 residues. The CDR3 sequence: CASSPMRGSLSQRSSGANVLTF. The CDR3, as DNA: TGTGCCAGCTCACCAATGCGGGGGAGTTTATCCCAGAGGTCTTCTGGGGCCAACGTCCTGACTTTC.

This clonotype was counted a few times. The chain employs TRBV7-9 and TRBJ2-5; no clear D. The assigned J gene may be wrong: the sequence end matches TRBJ2-7 better. CDR3 size: 14 residues. The germline gives CDR1 SEHNR, CDR2 FQNEAQ (reference sequence). CDR3 amino acids: CASSLVELPYEQYF. In DNA, the CDR3 is TGTGCCAGCAGCTTAGTCGAGCTCCCCTACGAGCAGTACTTC.

The genes are TRBV12-3 or TRBV12-4 and TRBJ2-7, with 7 bases identical to TRBD1. Trimming removed 3 bases from V and 5 bases from J; junction bases left unmatched: 10. The length of the CDR3 is 15 residues. This CDR3 is CASSLVRGPEDEQYF. In DNA form, the CDR3 reads TGTGCCAGCAGTTTGGTAAGGGGGCCGGAGGACGAGCAGTACTTC.

This clonotype was counted between two and nine times. The gene calls are TRBV6-5 and TRBJ1-4; 9 bases are shared with TRBD1. Germline assignment: CDR1 MNHEY and CDR2 SVGAGI. The CDR3 runs to 16 residues. Trimming took 7 bases from V and 5 from J; bases not matched to a gene: 11. The CDR3 region is CASNPGTGQNNEKLFF. As DNA, the CDR3 is TGTGCCAGCAACCCCGGGACAGGGCAAAACAATGAAAAACTGTTTTTT.

The chain combines TRBV5-5 with TRBJ2-5; D ambiguous. The DNA end is a closer match to TRBJ2-7, so the J assignment may be wrong. This CDR3 comprises 16 residues. Germline V gene data show CDR1 as SGHKS and CDR2 as YYEKEE (reference sequence). This CDR3 is CASSSRVGMGIYEQYF. The CDR3 DNA is TGTGCCAGCAGCTCCCGGGTCGGTATGGGAATTTACGAGCAGTACTTC.

The V gene is TRBV4-1, the J gene TRBJ2-3; the D gene is possibly TRBD2 (6 bases). The germline V and J ends were trimmed by 0 bases and 5 bases, with 12 bases remaining between them. This CDR3 is built from 15 residues. CDR1 is MGHRA and CDR2 is YSYEKL in the germline V gene. The CDR3 DNA is TGCGCCAGCAGCCAAGATACGGGGGATCTAGATACGCAGTATTTT. Translated, it gives CASSQDTGDLDTQYF.

The J gene is TRBJ1-6, the V gene TRBV2; possibly TRBD1 for D (6 bases). The CDR3 spans 15 residues. V gave up 1 base and J gave up 10 bases, with 14 bases separating them. CDR1 and CDR2 (germline): SNHLY, FYNNEI. The CDR3 loop reads CASSEGWGARSPLHF. In nucleotides, the CDR3 is TGTGCCAGCAGTGAAGGCTGGGGGGCGAGGTCACCCCTCCACTTT.

This clonotype came up many times. The chain combines TRBV29-1 with TRBJ1-2, with 7 bases aligning to TRBD1. Looked up from germline, CDR1 is SQVTM and CDR2 is ANQGSEA. V was clipped by 4 bases and J by 7 bases; unmatched bases: 6. CDR3 length equals 12 residues. The CDR3, as DNA: TGCAGCGTTGGGCCAGGGGGTTTTGGCTACACCTTC. As protein: CSVGPGGFGYTF.

The table lists this clonotype with a few counts. The gene calls are TRBV6-2 or TRBV6-3 and TRBJ1-5; a weak D match, TRBD1 (5 bases). The germline V gene has CDR1 MNHEY and CDR2 SVGEGT. V was trimmed by 7 bases and J by 0 bases, leaving 25 bases between them. CDR3 length equals 19 residues. The CDR3 DNA reads as TGTGCCAGCACCACATTACGGGGACGGAGGACCTATAGCAATCAGCCCCAGCATTTT. Translation gives CASTTLRGRRTYSNQPQHF.

There are a few counts of this clonotype. This chain joins TRBV4-1 and TRBJ2-1, with 8 bases aligning to TRBD2. The CDR3 spans 17 residues. V lost 6 bases, J lost 13 bases, and 23 bases stayed unmatched. Germline assignment: CDR1 MGHRA and CDR2 YSYEKL. The CDR3 DNA follows: TGCGCCAGCAGTGACGGGAGGGGCCGTACGTATCAAGAGACCCAGTTCTTC. Amino acid sequence: CASSDGRGRTYQETQFF.

This clonotype was found a few times. The chain has TRBV4-1 and TRBJ2-1; 12 positions match TRBD2. The ends lost 0 bases at V and 6 bases at J; junction bases unmatched: 3. CDR1 is MGHRA, CDR2 YSYEKL, per germline. The CDR3 extends over 16 amino acids. The CDR3 spells CASSQETSGGLNEQFF. CDR3 DNA sequence: TGCGCCAGCAGCCAAGAGACTAGCGGGGGCCTCAATGAGCAGTTCTTC.

This clonotype was observed a few times. The chain joins TRBV4-3 to TRBJ2-1; D uncertain. This CDR3 is built from 14 residues. The germline gives CDR1 LGHNA, CDR2 YSLEER. Trimming took 0 bases from V and 5 from J, leaving 8 bases between them. In DNA form, the CDR3 reads TGCGCCAGCAGCCAAGATCGGATCGACAATGAGCAGTTCTTC. Encoded protein: CASSQDRIDNEQFF.

The chain carries TRBV15 and TRBJ2-7; the match to TRBD1 covers 10 bases. J gave up 5 bases and V 0 bases, and 4 bases lay outside the gene matches. Germline V gene lookup returns CDR1 LNHNV and CDR2 YYDKDF (reference sequence). This CDR3 spans 15 amino acids. The CDR3 sequence: CATSRDLGQGNEQYF. CDR3 DNA sequence: TGTGCCACCAGCAGAGATTTGGGACAGGGGAACGAGCAGTACTTC.

This clonotype was found a few times. The CDR3: CASSPFGGTGEGGYTF. CDR3 sequence (DNA): TGTGCCAGCAGCCCCTTCGGCGGGACAGGGGAAGGTGGCTACACCTTC. The chain uses TRBV4-2 and TRBJ1-2, with 10 nucleotides matching TRBD1. This CDR3 comprises 16 residues. Per the germline V gene, CDR1 is LGHNA and CDR2 is YNFKEQ. J lost 7 bases, V lost 4 bases, and 12 bases had no gene match.

This clonotype was detected only a few times. The CDR3 DNA is TGTGCCAGCAGCCAAGATTCGGGCCCACACAATGAGCAGTTCTTC. Encoded protein: CASSQDSGPHNEQFF. V usage is TRBV3-1 and J usage is TRBJ2-1; D is unclear. The CDR3 consists of 15 residues. The V gene's germline CDR1 is LGHDT and CDR2 YNNKEL (reference sequence). V lost 0 bases and J 5 bases, leaving 11 bases between the germline ends.

The V and J genes are TRBV7-2 and TRBJ1-2; 10 bases align to TRBD1. V dropped 6 bases and J dropped 6; count of bases not matched to a gene: 7. The CDR3 totals 14 residues. CDR1 is SGHTA, CDR2 FQGNSA, per germline. The CDR3 DNA reads TGTGCCAGCAGGTCCGGGACAGGGGCGGATGGCTACACCTTC. Its translation is CASRSGTGADGYTF. Complete variable domain (other parts from reference TRBV7-2 and TRBJ1-2): GAGVSQSPSNKVTEKGKDVELRCDPISGHTALYWYRQSLGQGLEFLIYFQGNSAPDKSGLPSDRFSAERTGGSVSTLTIQRTQQEDSAVYLCASRSGTGADGYTFGSGTRLTVV.

This chain uses TRBV4-3 with TRBJ2-7, with a weak D call TRBD2 (5 bases). V gave up 3 bases and J gave up 4 bases, with 13 bases separating them. This CDR3 has 14 residues. Germline-derived CDR1 and CDR2 are LGHNA and YSLEER. The CDR3 is CASSHRSRGYEQYF. In DNA, the CDR3 is TGCGCCAGCAGCCACCGGTCACGAGGGTACGAGCAGTACTTC.

This sequence joins TRBV29-1 and TRBJ1-3; D ambiguous. This CDR3 spans 15 amino acids. Trimming took off 0 bases at V and 4 bases at J, with 13 bases between the two ends. Germline V lookup: CDR1 SQVTM, CDR2 ANQGSEA. For the CDR3, the DNA is TGCAGCGTTGAAGATTCAGGTTCAAGGGGAAACACCATATATTTT. Translated, it gives CSVEDSGSRGNTIYF.

About this clonotype: At one end, the junction sequence differs from germline, possibly due to a read error. The CDR3 bases are TGTGCCAGCGGCTTAGACGAGGACAGGGCCTTTGGAGGGGAGCAGTACTTC. Its translation is CASGLDEDRAFGGEQYF. The chain combines TRBV7-2 with TRBJ2-1; TRBD1 aligns across 8 bases. The end of the DNA is better explained by TRBJ2-7, so the J call may be wrong. The CDR3 is 17 amino acids. CDR1 is SGHTA, CDR2 FQGNSA, per germline.

This clonotype showed up just a few times. The chain carries TRBV29-1 and TRBJ1-4; no clear D gene. The ends were cut back, 3 bases at V and 8 bases at J, with 13 bases in the middle. This CDR3 region has 13 residues. Germline V gene data show CDR1 as SQVTM and CDR2 as ANQGSEA. For the CDR3, the DNA is TGCAGCGTTGAGGAGGTATTCAGCGAAAAACTGTTTTTT. The encoded protein is CSVEEVFSEKLFF. Variable domain in full (rest from reference TRBV29-1 and TRBJ1-4): SAVISQKPSRDICQRGTSLTIQCQVDSQVTMMFWYRQQPGQSLTLIATANQGSEATYESGFVIDKFPISRPNLTFSTLTVSNMSPEDSSIYLCSVEEVFSEKLFFGSGTQLSVL.

The rearrangement joins TRBV7-3 to TRBJ1-2; D is uncertain. The CDR3 extends over 14 amino acids. V lost 5 bases and J lost 3, with 13 bases in between. Germline V gives CDR1 SGHTA, CDR2 FQGTGA. CDR3 nucleotide sequence: TGTGCCAGCAGCACAGTAGTGCCCCACTATGGCTACACCTTC. Residues: CASSTVVPHYGYTF.

This clonotype appeared a few times. The chain couples TRBV6-5 to TRBJ1-1; D remains ambiguous. Trimming shortened V by 2 bases and J by 1 base, and 8 bases separated the two germline ends. The CDR3 runs to 14 residues. The germline gives CDR1 MNHEY, CDR2 SVGAGI. CDR3 loop: CASSYTAGNTEAFF. Here the CDR3 DNA reads TGTGCCAGCAGTTACACGGCGGGGAACACTGAAGCTTTCTTT.

This clonotype was detected once. The junction differs from germline at one of its ends, possibly a read error. The CDR3 DNA sequence: TGCAGTGTGGACTCTTCGGATACGCGGTATTTT. Residues: CSVDSSDTRYF. The rearrangement uses TRBV29-1 and TRBJ2-3; D possibly corresponds to TRBD2 (5 bases). From germline, CDR1 is SQVTM and CDR2 ANQGSEA. The CDR3 sequence is 11 residues long.

This chain connects TRBV12-3 or TRBV12-4 to TRBJ1-4; D is unclear. The V end lost 5 bases, the J end lost 16 bases, and 17 bases lay between the germline ends. The CDR3 loop spans 12 amino acids. Here the CDR3 reads CASSPGRGKGFF. CDR3 in DNA: TGTGCCAGCAGTCCCGGACGGGGAAAGGGGTTTTTT.